The 15 T cell receptor beta chains presented below share a single source sample, sequenced in a study of monozygotic twins with inflammatory bowel disease. TCRdb derives one entry per CDR3 protein from the 5' RACE reads, leaving out DNA. This table lists over 200,000 distinct CDR3 sequences. Sequencing was performed on blood. The receptors come from a human donor with ulcerative colitis or Crohn's disease, or a healthy co-twin of an affected twin (not recorded which).

The chain is built from TRBV2 and TRBJ2-1; the D gene TCRdb calls, TRBD2, cannot be checked with no DNA. This CDR3 is built from 13 residues. Germline V gene lookup returns CDR1 SNHLY and CDR2 FYNNEI. The CDR3 protein is CARRLAGYNEQFF.

CDR3: CSASPPAGLYYGYTF. The rearrangement links TRBV20-1 to TRBJ1-2. The CDR3 totals 15 residues. Germline V gene lookup returns CDR1 DFQATT and CDR2 SNEGSKA (reference sequence).

The chain links TRBV5-4 to TRBJ2-6. Per germline, CDR1 SGHNT and CDR2 YYREEE (reference sequence). The CDR3 is 15 amino acids. This chain's CDR3 is CASSLLQTGANVLTF.

The gene calls are TRBV7-2 and TRBJ2-3; TCRdb proposes TRBD2, but this gene call is untestable without DNA. CDR1 and CDR2 from the germline V gene are SGHTA and FQGNSA. The CDR3 contains 16 residues. The CDR3 here is CASSIRLAGGSDTQYF.

This chain joins TRBV12-3 or TRBV12-4 and TRBJ1-1; TCRdb reports TRBD1, a call that lacks DNA to check it against. This CDR3 comprises 14 residues. The CDR3 is CASSLGPQNTEAFF.

The chain links TRBV20-1 to TRBJ1-1. Germline V gene lookup returns CDR1 DFQATT and CDR2 SNEGSKA (reference sequence). The CDR3 extends over 12 amino acids. CDR3: CSASLLNTEAFF.

The J gene is TRBJ2-2, the V gene TRBV7-8; TCRdb's D call, TRBD1, is unchecked because there is no DNA. Germline V gene data show CDR1 as SGHVS and CDR2 as FQNEAQ. This CDR3 has 15 amino acids. The CDR3 here is CASSSRTHNTGELFF.

The chain carries TRBV12-3 or TRBV12-4 and TRBJ2-7; absent DNA, TCRdb's TRBD2 call cannot be checked. The CDR3 is made up of 13 amino acids. CDR3 sequence reads: CASTDYRSYEQYF.

V gene TRBV20-1 combines with J gene TRBJ2-7; the D call of TRBD1 rests on TCRdb alone, since no DNA is present to check it. Germline-derived CDR1 and CDR2 are DFQATT and SNEGSKA (reference sequence). The length of the CDR3 is 13 residues. CDR3 sequence: CSAPQRGSGEQYF.

CDR3: CASSYRTGYGNTIYF. V gene TRBV7-9 combines with J gene TRBJ1-3; lacking DNA, the TRBD1 call made by TCRdb goes unchecked. CDR1 and CDR2 from the germline V gene are SEHNR and FQNEAQ (reference sequence). This CDR3 is built from 15 residues. Together with reference TRBV7-9 and TRBJ1-3, the CDR3 gives the full variable domain: DTGVSQNPRHKITKRGQNVTFRCDPISEHNRLYWYRQTLGQGPEFLTYFQNEAQLEKSRLLSDRFSAERPKGSFSTLEIQRTEQGDSAMYLCASSYRTGYGNTIYFGEGSWLTVV.

The chain combines TRBV7-6 with TRBJ1-1. The germline gives CDR1 SGHVS, CDR2 FNYEAQ. The CDR3 sequence is 14 residues long. This chain's CDR3 is CASSLTQLNTEAFF.

The genes are TRBV18 and TRBJ2-5; TCRdb selects TRBD2, and the lack of DNA leaves this call unchecked. Looked up from germline, CDR1 is KGHSH and CDR2 is LQKENI. This CDR3 spans 14 amino acids. CDR3 loop: CASSPGLIYITQYF.

V is TRBV5-1 and J is TRBJ2-1; TCRdb picks TRBD1, but there is no DNA to check that call. This CDR3 spans 16 amino acids. Germline CDR1 is SGHRS and CDR2 is YFSETQ. CDR3 sequence reads: CASSPKAGTGLNEQFF. The whole variable domain, remainder taken from reference TRBV5-1 and TRBJ2-1, is KAGVTQTPRYLIKTRGQQVTLSCSPISGHRSVSWYQQTPGQGLQFLFEYFSETQRNKGNFPGRFSGRQFSNSRSEMNVSTLELGDSALYLCASSPKAGTGLNEQFFGPGTRLTVL.

The chain links TRBV5-1 to TRBJ2-5; TCRdb designates TRBD1, a call that cannot be tested without DNA. CDR3 length equals 13 residues. Germline assignment: CDR1 SGHRS and CDR2 YFSETQ. CDR3 loop: CASSGRGQETQYF.

The chain recombines TRBV7-3 with TRBJ2-6; TCRdb's D call of TRBD1 is untestable without DNA. The CDR3 extends over 20 amino acids. The germline V gene has CDR1 SGHTA and CDR2 FQGTGA. The CDR3 protein is CASSLRFPDRVMSGANVLTF.